Shown below are 31 T cell receptor beta chains from a single sample sequenced in a study of blood T cells in healthy people across ages (dated by TCRdb to 2014 to 2015). Library preparation was by 5' RACE. Sequenced using an Illumina HiSeq 2500. A second PCR of roughly 7 to 11 cycles was performed with a sample-barcoded 5' primer and a J-beta primer mix. The public reads were reanalyzed by TCRdb: fastp trimming at Q25, MiXCR alignment, in-frame beta chains only. For every CDR3 protein sequence, its rows merge into one entry that carries the most common genes and DNA. For this sample the table gives over 1,500,000 distinct CDR3 sequences, of which approximately 50% were detected only once. The ten biggest clones cover around 2.1% of the sample. The sequenced sample consisted of blood. Source of these receptors: a woman aged 40 to 50 in good health.

Only a few counts were recorded for this clonotype. This sequence joins TRBV5-6 and TRBJ2-5; a possible D gene is TRBD2 (7 bases). Trimming removed 3 bases at V and 4 bases at J, with 16 bases between. This CDR3 is 15 amino acids long. Per germline, CDR1 SGHDT and CDR2 YYEEEE. The CDR3 loop reads CASSSNPGGLETQYF. CDR3 sequence (DNA): TGTGCCAGCAGCTCCAACCCGGGGGGCCTAGAGACCCAGTACTTC. Full variable domain (missing parts from reference TRBV5-6 and TRBJ2-5): DAGVTQSPTHLIKTRGQQVTLRCSPKSGHDTVSWYQQALGQGPQFIFQYYEEEERQRGNFPDRFSGHQFPNYSSELNVNALLLGDSALYLCASSSNPGGLETQYFGPGTRLLVL.

CDR3 in DNA: TGTGCCAGCACTCTAGCGGCGGGGACAGATACGCAGTATTTT. It translates to CASTLAAGTDTQYF. The chain links TRBV6-1 to TRBJ2-3, with TRBD2 identical over 7 bases. J lost 3 bases, V lost 7 bases, and 7 bases had no gene match. The CDR3 is 14 amino acids. Germline lookup yields CDR1 MNHNS and CDR2 SASEGT.

The gene calls are TRBV12-3 or TRBV12-4 and TRBJ1-6; TRBD1 might be the D (5 bases). Trimming removed 6 bases at V and 15 bases at J, with 18 bases between. The CDR3 contains 13 residues. The CDR3 sequence: CASSLVVAGGLHF. DNA for the CDR3: TGTGCCAGCAGCCTAGTTGTAGCCGGGGGCCTCCACTTT.

This chain links TRBV15 with TRBJ2-3; possible D gene TRBD2, 7 bases. This CDR3 region has 16 residues. V was shortened by 5 bases and J by 7 bases, with 22 bases between the two germline ends. Germline V gene sequence: CDR1 LNHNV, CDR2 YYDKDF (reference sequence). CDR3 protein: CATSRRGTTGTNTQYF. CDR3 in DNA: TGTGCCACCAGCCGAAGGGGGACTACGGGCACCAATACGCAGTATTTT.

This chain uses TRBV5-6 with TRBJ2-1; D might be TRBD1 (5 bases). The CDR3 has 15 residues. Germline CDR1 reads SGHDT; CDR2 reads YYEEEE. V lost 3 bases and J lost 4, with 14 bases in between. The CDR3 coding sequence is TGTGCCAGCAGCTCAGGGTGGATAGAGTACAATGAGCAGTTCTTC. Encoded protein: CASSSGWIEYNEQFF. The full variable domain, with the rest looked up from reference TRBV5-6 and TRBJ2-1, is DAGVTQSPTHLIKTRGQQVTLRCSPKSGHDTVSWYQQALGQGPQFIFQYYEEEERQRGNFPDRFSGHQFPNYSSELNVNALLLGDSALYLCASSSGWIEYNEQFFGPGTRLTVL.

This clonotype has just a few counts. This chain connects TRBV6-5 to TRBJ2-3; 9 nucleotides align to TRBD2. In germline, CDR1 is MNHEY, CDR2 SVGAGI. The CDR3 runs 16 residues. V shed 5 bases and J 2 bases; nucleotides not matched to a gene: 8. The CDR3 sequence is CASSQRGAKFTDTQYF. CDR3 DNA: TGTGCCAGCAGTCAGCGGGGGGCAAAATTCACAGATACGCAGTATTTT.

The rearrangement uses TRBV27 and TRBJ2-3; no reliable D call. This CDR3 has 14 amino acids. Deletions cut 0 bases from V and 3 bases from J, with 7 bases between. Per the germline V gene, CDR1 is MNHEY and CDR2 is SMNVEV (reference sequence). The CDR3 region is CASSLSEWTDTQYF. For the CDR3, the DNA is TGTGCCAGCAGTTTATCGGAATGGACAGATACGCAGTATTTT.

The chain uses TRBV6-2 or TRBV6-3 and TRBJ2-1; D call uncertain. Trimming cost V 5 bases and J 11 bases, with 10 bases left between them. The CDR3 length is 11 residues. Germline CDR1 reads MNHEY; CDR2 reads SVGEGT. In nucleotides, the CDR3 is TGTGCCAGCAGTGGCCTGACTCAGCAGTTCTTC. It translates to CASSGLTQQFF.

V usage is TRBV3-1 and J usage is TRBJ2-3, with 10 bases identical to TRBD1. There are 17 residues in the CDR3. The germline CDR1 and CDR2 sequences are LGHDT and YNNKEL (reference sequence). With V trimmed by 1 base and J by 3 bases, 7 bases remained unmatched. This CDR3 is CASSQGPGQGTTDTQYF. In DNA, the CDR3 is TGTGCCAGCAGCCAAGGACCGGGACAGGGGACAACAGATACGCAGTATTTT.

The table lists this clonotype with a few counts. J is TRBJ1-2 and V is TRBV4-1; D call uncertain. V lost 7 bases and J lost 1, with 16 bases in between. The CDR3 has 15 amino acids. Germline lookup yields CDR1 MGHRA and CDR2 YSYEKL. CDR3 in amino acids: CASMPRESSNYGYTF. The CDR3 bases are TGCGCCAGCATGCCCCGGGAGTCCAGTAACTATGGCTACACCTTC.

Concerning this clonotype: The junction departs from germline at one end; a sequencing error may be responsible. V and J are TRBV7-2 and TRBJ2-7, with D uncertain. This CDR3 has 13 residues. From germline, CDR1 is SGHTA and CDR2 FQGNSA. In DNA, the CDR3 is TGTGCCAGCACCTTAGGATCCCAAAACATCCAGTACTTC. This codes for CASTLGSQNIQYF.

V and J are TRBV24-1 and TRBJ2-3; 7 bases are a match to TRBD1. This CDR3 is built from 21 residues. Trimming removed 4 bases from V and 4 bases from J; junction bases left unmatched: 25. The germline V gene encodes CDR1 KGHDR and CDR2 SFDVKD. The CDR3 protein is CATSDPKRPGDRESKADTQYF. The CDR3 DNA is TGTGCCACCAGTGACCCAAAACGACCGGGTGACAGGGAAAGTAAGGCAGATACGCAGTATTTT.

The V and J genes are TRBV28 and TRBJ1-2; TRBD1 might be the D (6 bases). Germline loops: CDR1 MDHEN, CDR2 SYDVKM. V lost 6 bases and J lost 6, with 17 bases in between. This CDR3 spans 14 amino acids. CDR3 residues: CASRSPVGGHGYTF. Written as DNA, the CDR3 is TGTGCCAGCAGATCCCCGGTTGGGGGGCATGGCTACACCTTC.

This chain links TRBV10-3 with TRBJ1-4; possibly TRBD1 for D (5 bases). The germline gives CDR1 ENHRY, CDR2 SYGVKD. The CDR3 has 16 residues. V gave up 6 bases and J gave up 3 bases, with 17 bases separating them. The chain's CDR3 is CAISPKGEIANEKLFF. The CDR3 DNA reads TGTGCCATCAGCCCGAAAGGGGAGATTGCTAATGAAAAACTGTTTTTT.

V usage is TRBV7-9 and J usage is TRBJ2-1; possibly TRBD1 or TRBD2 for D (5 bases each). Germline CDR1 SEHNR, CDR2 FQNEAQ (reference sequence). The V end was cut by 8 bases, the J end by 8 bases, with 22 bases between. The CDR3 totals 15 residues. CDR3 residues: CASGVGTIKSDEQFF. The CDR3 region has the DNA TGTGCCAGCGGGGTGGGGACGATCAAGAGCGATGAGCAGTTCTTC.

The chain recombines TRBV20-1 with TRBJ2-4; D is unresolved. The V gene's germline CDR1 is DFQATT and CDR2 SNEGSKA (reference sequence). CDR3 length: 12 residues. With 0 bases removed from V and 13 bases from J, the gap between germline ends came to 13 bases. The CDR3 sequence: CSARDSPPEQYF. CDR3 coding DNA: TGCAGTGCTAGAGATTCCCCTCCTGAGCAGTACTTC.

The V gene is TRBV7-2, the J gene TRBJ1-2; the match to TRBD1 covers 11 bases. Per the germline V gene, CDR1 is SGHTA and CDR2 is FQGNSA. The CDR3 covers 16 residues. The ends lost 1 base at V and 4 bases at J; junction bases unmatched: 5. CDR3 region: CASSLGGQGAAYGYTF. The CDR3 DNA reads as TGTGCCAGCAGCTTAGGAGGACAGGGGGCCGCCTATGGCTACACCTTC.

The chain combines TRBV28 with TRBJ2-6, with TRBD1 identical over 7 bases. The germline CDR1 and CDR2 sequences are MDHEN and SYDVKM. J was trimmed by 0 bases and V by 6 bases; bases with no gene match: 8. The CDR3 loop spans 17 amino acids. CDR3 DNA sequence: TGTGCCAGCAGGAGGGGGCTTGGTTCCTCTGGGGCCAACGTCCTGACTTTC. Residues: CASRRGLGSSGANVLTF.

This clonotype was observed a handful of times. The chain carries TRBV28 and TRBJ2-1; possible D gene TRBD1, 6 bases. CDR1 is MDHEN and CDR2 is SYDVKM in the germline V gene. Trimming left V 4 bases short and J 6 bases short, with 13 bases between. The CDR3 has 14 residues. The CDR3 coding sequence is TGTGCCAGCAGTTCACAACAGGGTTTCAATGAGCAGTTCTTC. Its protein is CASSSQQGFNEQFF. Using reference TRBV28 and TRBJ2-1 for the parts outside the CDR3, the full variable domain is DVKVTQSSRYLVKRTGEKVFLECVQDMDHENMFWYRQDPGLGLRLIYFSYDVKMKEKGDIPEGYSVSREKKERFSLILESASTNQTSMYLCASSSQQGFNEQFFGPGTRLTVL.

There are a few counts of this clonotype. This chain joins TRBV20-1 and TRBJ2-7; the D gene is possibly TRBD1 (6 bases). V was shortened by 5 bases and J by 0 bases, with 17 bases between the two germline ends. CDR1 DFQATT and CDR2 SNEGSKA come from the germline V gene (reference sequence). CDR3 size: 15 residues. The CDR3 region is CSASQGALTSYEQYF. In nucleotides, the CDR3 is TGCAGTGCTTCACAGGGCGCCTTAACCTCCTACGAGCAGTACTTC.

This clonotype was seen at least ten times. J is TRBJ2-5 and V is TRBV7-3, with unresolved D. The germline gives CDR1 SGHTA, CDR2 FQGTGA. The CDR3 sequence is 11 residues long. V was clipped by 4 bases and J by 6 bases, with 6 bases between them. As DNA, the CDR3 is TGTGCCAGCAGCTCCGGTCAGACCCAGTACTTC. Its protein is CASSSGQTQYF.

This clonotype was picked up a small number of times. The chain joins TRBV27 to TRBJ2-3; a possible D gene is TRBD1 (6 bases). V was trimmed by 1 base and J by 2 bases, leaving 10 bases between them. Germline values: CDR1 MNHEY, CDR2 SMNVEV (reference sequence). This CDR3 spans 15 amino acids. CDR3 bases: TGTGCCAGCAGTTTATTGAGGGGGATCACAGATACGCAGTATTTT. Its protein is CASSLLRGITDTQYF.

V is TRBV12-3 or TRBV12-4 and J is TRBJ2-7; maybe TRBD2 (5 bases). The ends were cut back, 3 bases at V and 3 bases at J, with 15 bases in the middle. The CDR3 loop spans 15 amino acids. CDR3 sequence reads: CASSFTEGSLYEQYF. CDR3 DNA sequence: TGTGCCAGCAGTTTCACAGAGGGATCCCTCTACGAGCAGTACTTC.

Here the CDR3 DNA reads TGTGCCAGTAGTAGGGGTATGAGCTCCTACAATGAGCAGTTCTTC. Amino acid sequence: CASSRGMSSYNEQFF. The V and J genes are TRBV19 and TRBJ2-1; D is undetermined. The CDR3 spans 15 residues. With 4 bases removed from V and 0 bases from J, the gap between germline ends came to 10 bases. Germline V gene sequence: CDR1 LNHDA, CDR2 SQIVND (reference sequence).

The chain has TRBV5-4 and TRBJ2-1; 8 nucleotides line up with TRBD2. The CDR3 loop spans 15 amino acids. Germline loops: CDR1 SGHNT, CDR2 YYREEE (reference sequence). The ends lost 3 bases at V and 7 bases at J; junction bases unmatched: 9. The CDR3 protein is CASSSGGAGRNEQFF. CDR3 sequence (DNA): TGTGCCAGCAGCTCCGGGGGGGCGGGCAGGAATGAGCAGTTCTTC.

V and J are TRBV20-1 and TRBJ1-1; 9 bases align to TRBD1. Germline CDR1 and CDR2: DFQATT and SNEGSKA (reference sequence). The V segment lost 3 bases and the J segment 1 base; nucleotides outside the gene matches: 6. This CDR3 region has 15 residues. The CDR3 protein is CSARPQGAGNTEAFF. The CDR3 DNA reads as TGCAGTGCTAGGCCACAGGGGGCGGGGAACACTGAAGCTTTCTTT.

The rearrangement uses TRBV25-1 and TRBJ2-7; 12 bases agree with TRBD2. Per germline, CDR1 MGHDK and CDR2 SYGVNS. The CDR3 sequence is 20 residues long. Unmatched junction bases numbered 16, after V lost 2 bases and J lost 2 bases. The CDR3 here is CASSENGQGGLAGCPYEQYF. For the CDR3, the DNA is TGTGCCAGCAGTGAAAACGGACAGGGAGGACTAGCGGGGTGCCCCTACGAGCAGTACTTC.

The chain recombines TRBV28 with TRBJ2-1; 12 bases line up with TRBD1. Germline assignment: CDR1 MDHEN and CDR2 SYDVKM. Losses at the gene ends were 6 bases for V and 10 bases for J; bases not matched to a gene: 13. This CDR3 is 16 amino acids long. CDR3 loop: CASSPPGQGALREQFF. The CDR3 DNA sequence: TGTGCCAGCAGCCCACCGGGACAGGGGGCTTTACGGGAGCAGTTCTTC.

This clonotype was seen more than once but under ten times. The V gene is TRBV7-2, the J gene TRBJ1-5; 7 bases agree with TRBD1. Germline assignment: CDR1 SGHTA and CDR2 FQGNSA. The CDR3 is 13 residues long. V shed 0 bases and J 15 bases; nucleotides not matched to a gene: 8. CDR3 nucleotides: TGTGCCAGCAGCTTAGCTAGGGACAGTCGTCGGCATTTT. Translated, it gives CASSLARDSRRHF.

The chain is built from TRBV27 and TRBJ1-1; D remains unclear. The CDR3 contains 13 residues. CDR1 MNHEY and CDR2 SMNVEV come from the germline V gene (reference sequence). V shed 7 bases and J shed 5 bases, with 14 bases lying between them. DNA for the CDR3: TGTGCCAGCAATGGGGATCGGCGAACTGAAGCTTTCTTT. The encoded protein is CASNGDRRTEAFF.

This clonotype was seen many times. The chain carries TRBV18 and TRBJ2-7; D gene uncertain. Germline V gene data show CDR1 as KGHSH and CDR2 as LQKENI. Trimming shortened V by 8 bases and J by 0 bases, and 11 bases separated the two germline ends. There are 13 residues in the CDR3. The CDR3 here is CASSPQSSYEQYF. The DNA of the CDR3 is TGTGCCAGCAGTCCCCAATCCTCCTACGAGCAGTACTTC.